Below are 7 T cell receptor beta chains sequenced from a single sample in a study of cytomegalovirus exposure and HLA in healthy donors. Measured with immunoSEQ multiplex PCR; TCRdb has only the in-frame clones, and not every one. Among roughly 80,000 clones, around 90% were seen once, and the ten largest hold around 2.1%. The sequencing input was PBMCs. Receptors originate from a man younger than 40 in good health and CMV-seronegative.

V usage is TRBV5-1 and J usage is TRBJ2-1, with D unclear. Germline CDR1 and CDR2: SGHRS and YFSETQ. V gave up 4 bases and J gave up 9 bases, with 14 bases separating them. The CDR3 consists of 13 residues. The CDR3 here is CASSDLVVGEQFF. CDR3 in DNA: TGCGCCAGCAGCGATCTAGTGGTAGGTGAGCAGTTCTTC.

This chain joins TRBV7-6 and TRBJ2-1; D uncertain. The CDR3 loop spans 13 amino acids. Germline V lookup: CDR1 SGHVS, CDR2 FNYEAQ. V lost 1 base and J 5 bases, leaving 6 bases between the germline ends. The CDR3 sequence: CASSLGLDNEQFF. The DNA of the CDR3 is TGTGCCAGCAGCTTAGGACTTGACAATGAGCAGTTCTTC. Supplemented by reference TRBV7-6 and TRBJ2-1, the full variable domain reads GAGVSQSPRYKVTKRGQDVALRCDPISGHVSLYWYRQALGQGPEFLTYFNYEAQQDKSGLPNDRFSAERPEGSISTLTIQRTEQRDSAMYRCASSLGLDNEQFFGPGTRLTVL.

The chain uses TRBV18 and TRBJ1-1; no clear D gene. The CDR3 loop spans 14 amino acids. Trimming left V 6 bases short and J 0 bases short, with 11 bases between. Germline V gene data show CDR1 as KGHSH and CDR2 as LQKENI. The CDR3 DNA follows: TGTGCCAGCTCCCCCATCACACTGAACACTGAAGCTTTCTTT. Translation gives CASSPITLNTEAFF. Filled out from reference TRBV18 and TRBJ1-1, the complete variable domain reads NAGVMQNPRHLVRRRGQEARLRCSPMKGHSHVYWYRQLPEEGLKFMVYLQKENIIDESGMPKERFSAEFPKEGPSILRIQQVVRGDSAAYFCASSPITLNTEAFFGQGTRLTVV.

The gene calls are TRBV5-1 and TRBJ1-2; D gene unclear. The CDR3 sequence is 13 residues long. V was clipped by 0 bases and J by 0 bases, with 3 bases between them. CDR1 SGHRS and CDR2 YFSETQ come from the germline V gene. For the CDR3, the DNA is TGCGCCAGCAGCTTGGCCGCTAACTATGGCTACACCTTC. As protein: CASSLAANYGYTF.

The rearrangement joins TRBV27 to TRBJ2-1; 16 bases match TRBD2. CDR3 size: 21 residues. The V gene's germline CDR1 is MNHEY and CDR2 SMNVEV (reference sequence). The trim removed 2 bases at V and 0 bases at J, leaving 10 bases unmatched. In DNA, the CDR3 is TGTGCCAGCAGTTTAGGAACGGGACTAGCGGGGGGGGAGAGCTCCTACAATGAGCAGTTCTTC. As protein: CASSLGTGLAGGESSYNEQFF.

For the CDR3, the DNA is TGTGCCAGCAGCTATTCTATAAGCACAGATACGCAGTATTTT. Protein product: CASSYSISTDTQYF. The chain combines TRBV6-4 with TRBJ2-3, with unresolved D. The V end was cut by 6 bases, the J end by 0 bases, with 10 bases between. This CDR3 has 14 residues. Germline loops: CDR1 MRHNA, CDR2 SNTAGT.

Here the CDR3 DNA reads TGCGCCAGCAGCCACACTTCCGGCGGGAGGGGATCGGGGAACACTGAAGCTTTCTTT. As protein: CASSHTSGGRGSGNTEAFF. V and J are TRBV5-1 and TRBJ1-1, with D possibly TRBD1 on 5 matching bases. Germline V gene sequence: CDR1 SGHRS, CDR2 YFSETQ. Trimming took off 4 bases at V and 1 base at J, with 26 bases between the two ends. The CDR3 runs to 19 residues.